Following are 14 T cell receptor beta chains from one sample sequenced in a study of cytomegalovirus exposure and HLA in healthy donors. PCR involved 60 Vbeta and 13 Jbeta primers. Sequencing was performed with immunoSEQ multiplex PCR; in TCRdb, only in-frame clones are kept and a portion is missing. Of 100,000 to 150,000 clones in the sample, around 86% were seen once. Sequenced sample: PBMCs. The receptor set was obtained from a woman aged 40 to 50 in good health and CMV-seronegative.

V is TRBV7-6 and J is TRBJ2-1; TRBD1 matches at 10 bases. Germline-derived CDR1 and CDR2 are SGHVS and FNYEAQ. The CDR3 contains 15 residues. The trim removed 1 base at V and 7 bases at J, leaving 4 bases unmatched. In nucleotides, the CDR3 is TGTGCCAGCAGCTTAGGGGACAGGGGTTTAAATGAGCAGTTCTTC. Translated: CASSLGDRGLNEQFF.

This chain links TRBV5-6 with TRBJ1-6; 9 nucleotides match TRBD1. This CDR3 has 15 amino acids. V lost 3 bases, J lost 10 bases, and 8 bases stayed unmatched. Per germline, CDR1 SGHDT and CDR2 YYEEEE. The CDR3 bases are TGTGCCAGCAGCTCTCCGGGACAGGGCGGATCACCCCTCCACTTT. This encodes CASSSPGQGGSPLHF.

The chain is built from TRBV11-2 and TRBJ1-2; 9 bases match TRBD1. Germline CDR1 is SGHAT and CDR2 is FQNNGV. This CDR3 has 14 amino acids. V was pared by 6 bases and J by 7 bases, with 9 bases of the junction left unmatched. The CDR3 loop reads CASRLGGQGSGYTF. Here the CDR3 DNA reads TGTGCCAGCAGATTGGGGGGACAGGGCTCTGGCTACACCTTC.

This chain joins TRBV5-1 and TRBJ2-2; unclear D gene. The CDR3 covers 16 residues. Per the germline V gene, CDR1 is SGHRS and CDR2 is YFSETQ. With 4 bases removed from V and 0 bases from J, the gap between germline ends came to 13 bases. The CDR3: CASSPTTATNTGELFF. CDR3 coding DNA: TGCGCCAGCAGCCCAACTACCGCAACGAACACCGGGGAGCTGTTTTTT.

The chain links TRBV5-1 to TRBJ2-1, with D tentatively TRBD2 (6 bases). The CDR3 sequence is 15 residues long. Germline CDR1 and CDR2: SGHRS and YFSETQ. Trimming stripped 4 bases from V and 1 base from J, with 12 bases between. The CDR3 region is CASSLLAISYNEQFF. The DNA for the CDR3 is TGCGCCAGCAGCCTCCTAGCGATTTCCTACAATGAGCAGTTCTTC.

The chain uses TRBV27 and TRBJ1-1; a possible D gene is TRBD1 (6 bases). This CDR3 has 14 residues. With 6 bases removed from V and 4 bases from J, the gap between germline ends came to 15 bases. Germline V gene sequence: CDR1 MNHEY, CDR2 SMNVEV (reference sequence). The CDR3 spells CASRSTTGSTEAFF. The CDR3 coding sequence is TGTGCCAGCAGATCGACCACAGGGAGCACTGAAGCTTTCTTT.

This clone appeared once. J is TRBJ2-1 and V is TRBV4-1, with 8 positions matching TRBD2. Germline values: CDR1 MGHRA, CDR2 YSYEKL. With V trimmed by 0 bases and J by 3 bases, 7 bases remained unmatched. This CDR3 has 17 residues. The CDR3 bases are TGCGCCAGCAGCCAAGATAAGCGACTAGCGAGCTACAATGAGCAGTTCTTC. Its protein is CASSQDKRLASYNEQFF.

V is TRBV7-9 and J is TRBJ1-1; a weak D match, TRBD1 (6 bases). V shed 1 base and J shed 5 bases, with 11 bases lying between them. The CDR3 consists of 14 residues. Germline assignment: CDR1 SEHNR and CDR2 FQNEAQ (reference sequence). This CDR3 reads CASSLVNRATEAFF. Here the CDR3 DNA reads TGTGCCAGCAGCTTAGTCAACAGGGCTACTGAAGCTTTCTTT.

This clone has a single count. This chain joins TRBV4-1 and TRBJ2-7, with 7 bases matching TRBD1. The CDR3 extends over 17 amino acids. The germline V gene encodes CDR1 MGHRA and CDR2 YSYEKL. V was pared by 3 bases and J by 1 base, with 12 bases of the junction left unmatched. CDR3 sequence (DNA): TGCGCCAGCAGCCAGGAAGGCGACAGGGATGCGTCCTACGAGCAGTACTTC. Protein product: CASSQEGDRDASYEQYF.

The chain is built from TRBV2 and TRBJ2-3, with 10 bases aligning to TRBD2. Germline trimming cut 5 bases from V and 3 bases from J; bases unmatched to any gene: 5. The CDR3 loop spans 15 amino acids. Germline V lookup: CDR1 SNHLY, CDR2 FYNNEI. As DNA, the CDR3 is TGTGCCAGCAGTTCCCGGACTAGCGGAACAGATACGCAGTATTTT. It translates to CASSSRTSGTDTQYF.

V and J are TRBV28 and TRBJ1-6; no definite D call. Deletions cut 2 bases from V and 5 bases from J, with 16 bases between. CDR1 MDHEN and CDR2 SYDVKM come from the germline V gene. The CDR3 runs to 17 residues. CDR3 sequence: CASSLNIKTSDNSPLHF. CDR3 coding DNA: TGTGCCAGCAGTTTAAATATCAAGACATCTGATAATTCACCCCTCCACTTT.

A remark on this clone: Other DNA sequences in this specimen translate into the identical CDR3. The CDR3 nucleotides are TGTGCCAGCAGCTCGGGACAGCTGAACACTGAAGCTTTCTTT. This sequence encodes CASSSGQLNTEAFF. The chain recombines TRBV7-9 with TRBJ1-1; 7 nucleotides agree with TRBD1. CDR1 and CDR2 from the germline V gene are SEHNR and FQNEAQ (reference sequence). V shed 4 bases, J shed 0 bases, and the junction held 2 bases outside the gene matches. The CDR3 sequence is 14 residues long.

V usage is TRBV7-3 and J usage is TRBJ2-3, with 15 bases matching TRBD2. The length of the CDR3 is 18 residues. Germline V CDR1 and CDR2: SGHTA, FQGTGA. J lost 4 bases, V lost 4 bases, and 9 bases had no gene match. CDR3 in amino acids: CASSSGLAGGLGSDTQYF. The CDR3 nucleotides are TGTGCCAGCAGCTCCGGACTAGCGGGGGGGCTAGGGTCAGATACGCAGTATTTT.

The V and J genes are TRBV7-2 and TRBJ1-5, with 11 bases identical to TRBD1. The V gene end was trimmed by 3 bases and the J gene end by 6 bases; junction bases not matched to a gene: 7. Per germline, CDR1 SGHTA and CDR2 FQGNSA. This CDR3 has 16 residues. CDR3 in DNA: TGTGCCAGCAGCTTCGGGGACAGGGGGTTCGCTCAGCCCCAGCATTTT. Translating it yields CASSFGDRGFAQPQHF.